The next 30 T cell receptor beta chains were all read from a single sample in a study of control samples from healthy donors and cancer patients. TCRdb's copy holds only in-frame clones and misses some; the assay was immunoSEQ multiplex PCR. Here the sample spans about 130,000 clones, around 94% being singletons. The sequenced material came from PBMCs. The receptors were gathered from a man older than 75 with head and neck cancer.

The rearrangement joins TRBV5-4 to TRBJ1-3, with D possibly TRBD1 on 6 matching bases. V was pared by 4 bases and J by 0 bases, with 17 bases between. Per germline, CDR1 SGHNT and CDR2 YYREEE (reference sequence). CDR3 length equals 17 residues. CDR3 bases: TGTGCCAGCAGCATGGGGGGCGCAGCCACCTCTGGAAACACCATATATTTT. It translates to CASSMGGAATSGNTIYF.

The J gene is TRBJ2-1, the V gene TRBV7-2, with 7 bases that match TRBD2. Germline-derived CDR1 and CDR2 are SGHTA and FQGNSA. Trimming cost V 0 bases and J 2 bases; bases outside gene matches: 1. This CDR3 contains 15 residues. CDR3 nucleotides: TGTGCCAGCAGCTTAGCGGGAGGGACCTACAATGAGCAGTTCTTC. Translation gives CASSLAGGTYNEQFF.

This rearrangement joins TRBV21-1 to TRBJ1-2; TRBD1 is taken as the D call from the table, unchecked against the DNA. TRBV21-1 is an annotated pseudogene. The length of the CDR3 is 18 residues. DNA of the CDR3: TGTGCCAGCAGATCTGAATATGATAGGACAGGGGTTTACTATGGCTACACCTTC. As protein: CASRSEYDRTGVYYGYTF.

The chain is built from TRBV18 and TRBJ1-2; TRBD1 might be the D (6 bases). This CDR3 has 15 residues. Trimming took 0 bases from V and 0 from J, leaving 8 bases between them. Germline loops: CDR1 KGHSH, CDR2 LQKENI. The chain's CDR3 is CASSPPGQPNYGYTF. The CDR3 DNA follows: TGTGCCAGCTCACCACCTGGACAGCCTAACTATGGCTACACCTTC. The full variable domain, its missing parts supplied by reference TRBV18 and TRBJ1-2, is NAGVMQNPRHLVRRRGQEARLRCSPMKGHSHVYWYRQLPEEGLKFMVYLQKENIIDESGMPKERFSAEFPKEGPSILRIQQVVRGDSAAYFCASSPPGQPNYGYTFGSGTRLTVV.

The chain is built from TRBV18 and TRBJ2-7; TRBD1 agrees at 7 bases. The CDR3 is 14 amino acids. Germline V lookup: CDR1 KGHSH, CDR2 LQKENI. J was trimmed by 5 bases and V by 4 bases; bases with no gene match: 8. As DNA, the CDR3 is TGTGCCAGCTCACAAACAGGGGCCGGAGACGAGCAGTACTTC. Residues: CASSQTGAGDEQYF.

V gene TRBV10-3 combines with J gene TRBJ1-2; D is ambiguous. CDR3 length: 13 amino acids. CDR1 and CDR2 (germline): ENHRY, SYGVKD. Trimming shortened V by 4 bases and J by 3 bases, and 9 bases separated the two germline ends. The CDR3 DNA follows: TGTGCCATCAGTGCGAGGGTCCACTATGGCTACACCTTC. This encodes CAISARVHYGYTF.

This clone has a single count. This sequence joins TRBV5-1 and TRBJ2-3; D gene uncertain. Germline CDR1 is SGHRS and CDR2 is YFSETQ. V lost 0 bases, J lost 4 bases, and 9 bases lay in between. The CDR3 sequence is 14 residues long. Here the CDR3 DNA reads TGCGCCAGCAGCTTGGCACAGAAAGCAGATACGCAGTATTTT. Its protein is CASSLAQKADTQYF. The whole variable domain, remainder taken from reference TRBV5-1 and TRBJ2-3, is KAGVTQTPRYLIKTRGQQVTLSCSPISGHRSVSWYQQTPGQGLQFLFEYFSETQRNKGNFPGRFSGRQFSNSRSEMNVSTLELGDSALYLCASSLAQKADTQYFGPGTRLTVL.

The rearrangement joins TRBV29-1 to TRBJ2-1, with TRBD2 matching 10 bases. This CDR3 is 16 amino acids long. After removal of 1 base from V and 6 bases from J, the junction contained 9 bases not matched to a gene. CDR1 is SQVTM, CDR2 ANQGSEA, per germline. CDR3 nucleotides: TGCAGCGTTGAAGGGGCCAGCGGGAGGGCCTTCAATGAGCAGTTCTTC. Its translation is CSVEGASGRAFNEQFF.

This chain uses TRBV11-2 with TRBJ1-1; tentatively, D is TRBD1 (6 bases). CDR3 length: 15 amino acids. Per the germline V gene, CDR1 is SGHAT and CDR2 is FQNNGV. Trimming shortened V by 1 base and J by 4 bases, and 13 bases separated the two germline ends. The DNA for the CDR3 is TGTGCCAGCAGCTTAGCGGGGACATTAGGCACTGAAGCTTTCTTT. Encoded protein: CASSLAGTLGTEAFF.

The table lists this clone with a few counts. The chain combines TRBV18 with TRBJ1-2, with D perhaps matching TRBD1 (6 bases). The V and J ends lost 6 bases and 5 bases respectively, with 16 bases between them. Germline-derived CDR1 and CDR2 are KGHSH and LQKENI. The CDR3 runs to 14 residues. The CDR3 spells CASSTGGRQYGYTF. The CDR3 nucleotides are TGTGCCAGCTCGACCGGGGGGCGACAGTATGGCTACACCTTC.

V and J are TRBV5-6 and TRBJ1-5; TRBD1 matches 9 bases. Losses at the gene ends were 4 bases for V and 5 bases for J; bases not matched to a gene: 7. The V gene's germline CDR1 is SGHDT and CDR2 YYEEEE. CDR3 length: 15 residues. CDR3 region: CASSAGQGYYQPQHF. The CDR3 nucleotides read TGTGCCAGCAGCGCGGGACAGGGCTATTATCAGCCCCAGCATTTT.

The rearrangement joins TRBV5-6 to TRBJ2-5; D is uncertain. The CDR3 spans 13 residues. V was cut by 0 bases and J by 5 bases, with 8 bases left in between. Germline V CDR1 and CDR2: SGHDT, YYEEEE. CDR3 loop: CASSLGSTETQYF. Written as DNA, the CDR3 is TGTGCCAGCAGCTTGGGTTCCACTGAGACCCAGTACTTC.

This chain uses TRBV7-9 with TRBJ1-5, with 7 bases lining up with TRBD1. The CDR3 totals 14 residues. Germline V gene lookup returns CDR1 SEHNR and CDR2 FQNEAQ (reference sequence). V was clipped by 4 bases and J by 7 bases; unmatched bases: 7. The CDR3 bases are TGTGCCAGCAGCTATGGACAGGTTCGCCAGCCCCAGCATTTT. It yields the protein CASSYGQVRQPQHF. Complete variable domain (other parts from reference TRBV7-9 and TRBJ1-5): DTGVSQNPRHKITKRGQNVTFRCDPISEHNRLYWYRQTLGQGPEFLTYFQNEAQLEKSRLLSDRFSAERPKGSFSTLEIQRTEQGDSAMYLCASSYGQVRQPQHFGDGTRLSIL.

The CDR3 loop reads CASSHPGPTGELFF. The CDR3 DNA reads as TGCGCCAGCAGCCATCCCGGGCCGACCGGGGAGCTGTTTTTT. The rearrangement joins TRBV4-1 to TRBJ2-2; no clear D. The CDR3 runs 14 residues. The ends were cut back, 3 bases at V and 5 bases at J, with 10 bases in the middle. Germline V gene data show CDR1 as MGHRA and CDR2 as YSYEKL.

The chain combines TRBV10-3 with TRBJ1-1; 7 bases line up with TRBD1. The CDR3 consists of 14 residues. Germline CDR1 is ENHRY and CDR2 is SYGVKD. Trimming cost V 0 bases and J 3 bases; bases outside gene matches: 1. This CDR3 reads CAISESQGDTEAFF. Here the CDR3 DNA reads TGTGCCATCAGTGAGTCTCAGGGGGACACTGAAGCTTTCTTT.

The chain recombines TRBV10-3 with TRBJ2-7; TRBD1 aligns across 9 bases. The CDR3 runs to 13 residues. Trimming cost V 4 bases and J 6 bases; bases outside gene matches: 4. Germline V gives CDR1 ENHRY, CDR2 SYGVKD. In DNA, the CDR3 is TGTGCCATCAGTGGGACAGGGGATACCGAGCAGTACTTC. Encoded protein: CAISGTGDTEQYF.

The rearrangement uses TRBV2 and TRBJ2-2, with D maybe TRBD2 (6 bases). Trimming left V 4 bases short and J 7 bases short, with 16 bases between. The CDR3 length is 15 residues. The germline gives CDR1 SNHLY, CDR2 FYNNEI. CDR3 DNA sequence: TGTGCCAGCAGTGTCACGGGGGTCTTACTCGGGGAGCTGTTTTTT. This gives the protein CASSVTGVLLGELFF.

This CDR3 is CASRRTGTNTGELFF. CDR3 nucleotides: TGTGCCAGCAGGAGGACAGGGACGAACACCGGGGAGCTGTTTTTT. The chain uses TRBV6-6 and TRBJ2-2; 8 positions match TRBD1. V lost 6 bases and J lost 0; bases outside the gene matches: 3. The V gene's germline CDR1 is MNHNY and CDR2 SVGAGI (reference sequence). This CDR3 comprises 15 residues.

The V gene is TRBV12-3 or TRBV12-4, the J gene TRBJ1-1, with no clear D. The ends were cut back, 4 bases at V and 1 base at J, with 7 bases in the middle. CDR3 length: 13 amino acids. CDR3 nucleotides: TGTGCCAGCAGTTACACAGCGAACACTGAAGCTTTCTTT. Its protein product is CASSYTANTEAFF.

V gene TRBV20-1 combines with J gene TRBJ2-1; D gene unclear. The ends were cut back, 3 bases at V and 6 bases at J, with 12 bases in the middle. There are 13 residues in the CDR3. Germline-derived CDR1 and CDR2 are DFQATT and SNEGSKA (reference sequence). CDR3 sequence (DNA): TGCAGTGCTAGTAGGCAGGCCTCCAATGAGCAGTTCTTC. Translating it yields CSASRQASNEQFF.

This clone occurred once. The V call is TRBV9, the J call TRBJ2-5; perhaps TRBD1 as D (6 bases). Germline CDR1 reads SGDLS; CDR2 reads YYNGEE. Trimming took 1 base from V and 4 from J, leaving 11 bases between them. The CDR3 has 14 amino acids. In nucleotides, the CDR3 is TGTGCCAGCAGCGTATGGGGGCCTGGAGAGACCCAGTACTTC. Residues: CASSVWGPGETQYF.

The V call is TRBV5-1, the J call TRBJ1-4, with TRBD1 matching 7 bases. V was pared by 0 bases and J by 8 bases, with 10 bases of the junction left unmatched. Germline V gene sequence: CDR1 SGHRS, CDR2 YFSETQ. The CDR3 spans 16 residues. The CDR3 coding sequence is TGCGCCAGCAGCTTGGCCGGACAGGCGGGATCGGAAAAACTGTTTTTT. As protein: CASSLAGQAGSEKLFF.

The chain recombines TRBV9 with TRBJ2-2; 11 nucleotides match TRBD1. CDR3 length: 17 residues. Trimming removed 0 bases from V and 6 bases from J; junction bases left unmatched: 7. Per germline, CDR1 SGDLS and CDR2 YYNGEE. The CDR3 nucleotides read TGTGCCAGCAGCGTAGCCCCGGGACAGGGGGTCGCCGGGGAGCTGTTTTTT. Protein product: CASSVAPGQGVAGELFF. Using reference TRBV9 and TRBJ2-2 for the parts outside the CDR3, the full variable domain is DSGVTQTPKHLITATGQRVTLRCSPRSGDLSVYWYQQSLDQGLQFLIQYYNGEERAKGNILERFSAQQFPDLHSELNLSSLELGDSALYFCASSVAPGQGVAGELFFGEGSRLTVL.

By share, this clone counts as medium-sized. V gene TRBV7-9 combines with J gene TRBJ1-2, with a tentative D call TRBD1 (5 bases). This CDR3 spans 16 amino acids. The V end lost 4 bases, the J end lost 3 bases, and 18 bases lay between the germline ends. Germline CDR1 is SEHNR and CDR2 is FQNEAQ (reference sequence). The CDR3, as DNA: TGTGCCAGCAGCTCTATCAGGGCACCGTCCTACTATGGCTACACCTTC. Translated: CASSSIRAPSYYGYTF.

V gene TRBV5-1 combines with J gene TRBJ1-2; D is unresolved. The CDR3 spans 14 residues. Per germline, CDR1 SGHRS and CDR2 YFSETQ. V was cut by 0 bases and J by 4 bases, with 10 bases left in between. The CDR3 is CASSLAGRSYGYTF. The DNA of the CDR3 is TGCGCCAGCAGCTTGGCCGGCAGGAGCTATGGCTACACCTTC.

As for this clone: The same CDR3 can be traced to other DNA sequences in this sample. The gene calls are TRBV5-1 and TRBJ2-3; no clear D. V shed 2 bases and J shed 3 bases, with 7 bases lying between them. Germline CDR1 reads SGHRS; CDR2 reads YFSETQ. The CDR3 contains 13 residues. The CDR3 is CASSLYRTDTQYF. CDR3 DNA: TGCGCCAGCAGCTTATACAGAACAGATACGCAGTATTTT.

The chain carries TRBV3-1 (or the pseudogene TRBV3-2) and TRBJ2-1; no firm D call. CDR1 is LGHDT, CDR2 YNNKEL, per germline (reference sequence). V lost 0 bases and J 5 bases, leaving 8 bases between the germline ends. This CDR3 comprises 14 residues. The DNA for the CDR3 is TGTGCCAGCAGCCAAGACACGCTCGACAATGAGCAGTTCTTC. It translates to CASSQDTLDNEQFF.

This clone was seen a handful of times. The genes are TRBV6-4 and TRBJ2-2; D gene unclear. V shed 6 bases and J shed 0 bases, with 5 bases lying between them. This CDR3 spans 13 amino acids. Germline V gene sequence: CDR1 MRHNA, CDR2 SNTAGT. CDR3 loop: CASSTSNTGELFF. The CDR3 DNA is TGTGCCAGCAGCACCTCGAACACCGGGGAGCTGTTTTTT.

The chain joins TRBV14 to TRBJ2-7; tentative D call: TRBD1 (6 bases). Looked up from germline, CDR1 is SGHDN and CDR2 is FVKESK. This CDR3 comprises 14 residues. Trimming removed 4 bases at V and 4 bases at J, with 14 bases between. The CDR3 region is CASSRVGTLYEQYF. CDR3 DNA: TGTGCCAGCAGCCGTGTCGGGACACTTTACGAGCAGTACTTC.

The genes are TRBV6-5 and TRBJ2-5; D perhaps matches TRBD1 (6 bases). The V gene's germline CDR1 is MNHEY and CDR2 SVGAGI. V was trimmed by 5 bases and J by 5 bases, leaving 15 bases between them. CDR3 length: 14 amino acids. This CDR3 reads CASSTNRVGETQYF. The CDR3 DNA reads TGTGCCAGCAGTACTAACAGGGTAGGGGAGACCCAGTACTTC.